These T cell receptor beta chains were read from a single sample in a study of CD8 T cells in Susac syndrome. TCRdb re-derived calls from the immunoSEQ multiplex PCR reads in MiXCR, one entry per CDR3 protein. The sample lists about 120,000 distinct CDR3 sequences, around 94% occurring once. Input material: CD4+ T cells from PBMCs. The source of these receptors is a human donor in good health. The CDR3 runs from the conserved cysteine through the conserved F or W. The D gene is left open where the match is weak. Size tells how often a clone was seen (once, few, many) or the class of an expanded clone, and some rows leave it out.

d_gene: TRBD2; abundance: NA; j_gene: TRBJ2-1; len: 18; v_gene: TRBV7-9; CDR3nt: TGTGCCAGCAGCTTAGAGGCGGGGGTGGACCCCTCCTACAATGAGCAGTTCTTC; CDR3aa: CASSLEAGVDPSYNEQFF
d_gene: NA; abundance: NA; j_gene: TRBJ1-3; len: 11; v_gene: TRBV12-3/TRBV12-4; CDR3nt: TGTGCCAGTTTTGAGGGAAACACCATATATTTT; CDR3aa: CASFEGNTIYF
d_gene: NA; abundance: NA; j_gene: TRBJ2-2; len: 15; v_gene: TRBV6-2/TRBV6-3; CDR3nt: TGTGCCAGCAGACCTAGCGCCGCGAACACCGGGGAGCTGTTTTTT; CDR3aa: CASRPSAANTGELFF
d_gene: NA; abundance: NA; j_gene: TRBJ2-3; len: 14; v_gene: TRBV7-9; CDR3nt: TGTGCCAGCAGCTTCGGGTTTAGCACAGATACGCAGTATTTT; CDR3aa: CASSFGFSTDTQYF
d_gene: NA; abundance: NA; j_gene: TRBJ1-5; len: 14; v_gene: TRBV6-2/TRBV6-3; CDR3nt: TGTGCCAGCAGTCCGATAGATAGCAATCAGCCCCAGCATTTT; CDR3aa: CASSPIDSNQPQHF
d_gene: NA; abundance: NA; j_gene: TRBJ2-7; len: 15; v_gene: TRBV6-2/TRBV6-3; CDR3nt: TGTGCCAGCAGTTACTCGATCACAGCGGACGGGGAGCAGTACTTC; CDR3aa: CASSYSITADGEQYF
d_gene: NA; abundance: NA; j_gene: TRBJ2-7; len: 17; v_gene: TRBV3-1; CDR3nt: TGTGCCAGCAGCCCCAAGTGGGGGGCAGGGGCCGGCTACGAGCAGTACTTC; CDR3aa: CASSPKWGAGAGYEQYF
d_gene: NA; abundance: few; j_gene: TRBJ1-1; len: 14; v_gene: TRBV7-3; CDR3nt: TGTGCCAGCAGCCCGGGGACACGAAGCACTGAAGCTTTCTTT; CDR3aa: CASSPGTRSTEAFF
d_gene: NA; abundance: NA; j_gene: TRBJ1-2; len: 13; v_gene: TRBV12-3/TRBV12-4; CDR3nt: TGTGCCAGCGTCGGCAGGGTCCCTCTTGGCTACACCTTC; CDR3aa: CASVGRVPLGYTF
d_gene: NA; abundance: NA; j_gene: TRBJ2-7; len: 11; v_gene: TRBV20-1; CDR3nt: TGCAGTGCTAATCGAGCGATCGAGCAGTACTTC; CDR3aa: CSANRAIEQYF
d_gene: TRBD1; abundance: NA; j_gene: TRBJ2-7; len: 13; v_gene: TRBV5-8; CDR3nt: TGTGCCAGCAGCCGGGGACAGGGGGAAAAGCAGTACTTC; CDR3aa: CASSRGQGEKQYF
d_gene: TRBD2; abundance: NA; j_gene: TRBJ2-1; len: 17; v_gene: TRBV30; CDR3nt: TGTGCCTGGAGTGTCAGTCTAGCGGGAGGGACCTACAATGAGCAGTTCTTC; CDR3aa: CAWSVSLAGGTYNEQFF
d_gene: TRBD2; abundance: NA; j_gene: TRBJ2-1; len: 14; v_gene: TRBV9; CDR3nt: TGTGCCAGCAGCGTACTCGCGGGAGCGAATGAGCAGTTCTTC; CDR3aa: CASSVLAGANEQFF
d_gene: TRBD2; abundance: NA; j_gene: TRBJ2-7; len: 18; v_gene: TRBV4-3; CDR3nt: TGCGCCAGCAGCCAAAGACTAGCGGGAGGGCAGTCTTCCTACGAGCAGTACTTC; CDR3aa: CASSQRLAGGQSSYEQYF
d_gene: NA; abundance: NA; j_gene: TRBJ1-2; len: 15; v_gene: TRBV7-3; CDR3nt: TGTGCCAGCAGCTTATCCGGGGGCGCGATGGGAGGCTACACCTTC; CDR3aa: CASSLSGGAMGGYTF
d_gene: NA; abundance: NA; j_gene: TRBJ2-7; len: 14; v_gene: TRBV3-1; CDR3nt: TGTGCCAGCAGCCCCCCGGGGGGCACCTACGAGCAGTACTTC; CDR3aa: CASSPPGGTYEQYF
d_gene: TRBD2; abundance: NA; j_gene: TRBJ2-5; len: 15; v_gene: TRBV6-5; CDR3nt: TGTGCCAGCAGTTACTCCCGTGGGGGGGAAGAGACCCAGTACTTC; CDR3aa: CASSYSRGGEETQYF
d_gene: NA; abundance: NA; j_gene: TRBJ2-1; len: 10; v_gene: TRBV30; CDR3nt: TGTGCCTGGAGTGCGGGTGAGCAGTTCTTC; CDR3aa: CAWSAGEQFF
d_gene: TRBD1; abundance: once; j_gene: TRBJ2-7; len: 15; v_gene: TRBV5-1; CDR3nt: TGCGCCAGCAGCTTTACCGGGACAGGGGCCTACGAGCAGTACTTC; CDR3aa: CASSFTGTGAYEQYF
d_gene: NA; abundance: NA; j_gene: TRBJ1-6; len: 12; v_gene: TRBV25-1; CDR3nt: TGTGCCAGCACGCAGGGTCGGTCACCCCTCCACTTT; CDR3aa: CASTQGRSPLHF
d_gene: TRBD1; abundance: NA; j_gene: TRBJ1-4; len: 14; v_gene: TRBV28; CDR3nt: TGTGCCAGCACCGAAGGGACAGGCGATGAAAAACTGTTTTTT; CDR3aa: CASTEGTGDEKLFF
d_gene: NA; abundance: NA; j_gene: TRBJ1-1; len: 14; v_gene: TRBV12-3/TRBV12-4; CDR3nt: TGTGCCAGCCGCTCTACGGCGGTGAACACTGAAGCTTTCTTT; CDR3aa: CASRSTAVNTEAFF
d_gene: NA; abundance: NA; j_gene: TRBJ2-3; len: 11; v_gene: TRBV30; CDR3nt: TGTGCCTGGACTAGCACAGATACGCAGTATTTT; CDR3aa: CAWTSTDTQYF
d_gene: TRBD2; abundance: NA; j_gene: TRBJ2-5; len: 14; v_gene: TRBV29-1; CDR3nt: TGCAGCTCTCGACTAGCGGGAAATTCGGAGACCCAGTACTTC; CDR3aa: CSSRLAGNSETQYF
d_gene: NA; abundance: NA; j_gene: TRBJ1-2; len: 16; v_gene: TRBV30; CDR3nt: TGTGCCTGGAGTGTACGGGTTTCGAGCAGCGACTATGGCTACACCTTC; CDR3aa: CAWSVRVSSSDYGYTF
d_gene: TRBD2; abundance: NA; j_gene: TRBJ2-6; len: 19; v_gene: TRBV7-9; CDR3nt: TGTGCCAGCAGCCCAGGAGGACTAGCGGCCTTCTCTGGGGCCAACGTCCTGACTTTC; CDR3aa: CASSPGGLAAFSGANVLTF
d_gene: TRBD1; abundance: NA; j_gene: TRBJ2-3; len: 14; v_gene: TRBV6-5; CDR3nt: TGTGCCAGCAGGAGGACAGGGACTTCAGATACGCAGTATTTT; CDR3aa: CASRRTGTSDTQYF
d_gene: NA; abundance: NA; j_gene: TRBJ2-5; len: 15; v_gene: TRBV5-5; CDR3nt: TGTGCCAGCAGCCCTCCGGACCGGGCGGGAGAGACCCAGTACTTC; CDR3aa: CASSPPDRAGETQYF
d_gene: NA; abundance: NA; j_gene: TRBJ1-6; len: 13; v_gene: TRBV30; CDR3nt: TGTGCCTGGAGTCCCCGAGGTGATTCACCCCTCCACTTT; CDR3aa: CAWSPRGDSPLHF
d_gene: TRBD2; abundance: NA; j_gene: TRBJ2-1; len: 17; v_gene: TRBV4-2; CDR3nt: TGTGCCAGCAGCCAAGATCTGGGCGGCGGGAGTAGTGGTGAGCAGTTCTTC; CDR3aa: CASSQDLGGGSSGEQFF
d_gene: TRBD1; abundance: NA; j_gene: TRBJ2-7; len: 14; v_gene: TRBV20-1; CDR3nt: TGCAGTGCTTTTCCTACGACAGGGGCACACGAGCAGTACTTC; CDR3aa: CSAFPTTGAHEQYF
d_gene: TRBD2; abundance: NA; j_gene: TRBJ2-3; len: 14; v_gene: TRBV10-3; CDR3nt: TGTGCCATCCGGAGTAGCGGGAGCGGAGATACGCAGTATTTT; CDR3aa: CAIRSSGSGDTQYF
d_gene: TRBD2; abundance: NA; j_gene: TRBJ2-3; len: 16; v_gene: TRBV5-1; CDR3nt: TGCGCCAGCAGTTCTAGCGGGGACGAAAGCACAGATACGCAGTATTTT; CDR3aa: CASSSSGDESTDTQYF
d_gene: NA; abundance: NA; j_gene: TRBJ2-1; len: 15; v_gene: TRBV7-2; CDR3nt: TGTGCCAGCAGCTCCCCCGGACGTTTCTACAATGAGCAGTTCTTC; CDR3aa: CASSSPGRFYNEQFF
d_gene: NA; abundance: NA; j_gene: TRBJ2-7; len: 13; v_gene: TRBV27; CDR3nt: TGTGCCAGCAGCCATACAGGGCATTACGAGCAGTACTTC; CDR3aa: CASSHTGHYEQYF
d_gene: NA; abundance: NA; j_gene: TRBJ2-7; len: 16; v_gene: TRBV28; CDR3nt: TGTGCCAGCAGTTTCCCTCTCATCGGCAGGGGCTACGAGCAGTACTTC; CDR3aa: CASSFPLIGRGYEQYF
d_gene: TRBD1; abundance: NA; j_gene: TRBJ1-5; len: 18; v_gene: TRBV15; CDR3nt: TGTGCCACCAGCGGGTTCGCAGGGGGCACGGACAGCAATCAGCCCCAGCATTTT; CDR3aa: CATSGFAGGTDSNQPQHF
d_gene: TRBD1; abundance: NA; j_gene: TRBJ1-4; len: 12; v_gene: TRBV27; CDR3nt: TGTGCCAGCAAGGACAGGGGAGGGAAACTGTTTTTT; CDR3aa: CASKDRGGKLFF
d_gene: NA; abundance: NA; j_gene: TRBJ2-6; len: 17; v_gene: TRBV5-6; CDR3nt: TGTGCCAGCACCTGGGAGGTCGTGAGCTCTGGGGCCAACGTCCTGACTTTC; CDR3aa: CASTWEVVSSGANVLTF
d_gene: NA; abundance: NA; j_gene: TRBJ2-5; len: 14; v_gene: TRBV27; CDR3nt: TGTGCCAGCAGTTTAATGGGTGCTGAAGAGACCCAGTACTTC; CDR3aa: CASSLMGAEETQYF
d_gene: NA; abundance: NA; j_gene: TRBJ1-1; len: 14; v_gene: TRBV12-3/TRBV12-4; CDR3nt: TGTGCCAGCAGTCCTCAGGGGATGAACACTGAAGCTTTCTTT; CDR3aa: CASSPQGMNTEAFF
d_gene: NA; abundance: NA; j_gene: TRBJ2-1; len: 14; v_gene: TRBV24-1; CDR3nt: TGTGCCACCAGTGACTCGGGACTTGTGGGTGAGCAGTTCTTC; CDR3aa: CATSDSGLVGEQFF
d_gene: TRBD2; abundance: once; j_gene: TRBJ2-3; len: 16; v_gene: TRBV2; CDR3nt: TGTGCCAGCCGCCCTGGGACTAGCGGGAGAACAGATACGCAGTATTTT; CDR3aa: CASRPGTSGRTDTQYF
d_gene: NA; abundance: NA; j_gene: TRBJ1-4; len: 14; v_gene: TRBV12-3/TRBV12-4; CDR3nt: TGTGCCAGCAGCATTGACGGGATCCTCGAAAAACTGTTTTTT; CDR3aa: CASSIDGILEKLFF
d_gene: TRBD2; abundance: NA; j_gene: TRBJ2-3; len: 16; v_gene: TRBV7-2; CDR3nt: TGTGCCAGCAGCCCCCCCTCTAGCGGGAGGGCCCGTACGCAGTATTTT; CDR3aa: CASSPPSSGRARTQYF